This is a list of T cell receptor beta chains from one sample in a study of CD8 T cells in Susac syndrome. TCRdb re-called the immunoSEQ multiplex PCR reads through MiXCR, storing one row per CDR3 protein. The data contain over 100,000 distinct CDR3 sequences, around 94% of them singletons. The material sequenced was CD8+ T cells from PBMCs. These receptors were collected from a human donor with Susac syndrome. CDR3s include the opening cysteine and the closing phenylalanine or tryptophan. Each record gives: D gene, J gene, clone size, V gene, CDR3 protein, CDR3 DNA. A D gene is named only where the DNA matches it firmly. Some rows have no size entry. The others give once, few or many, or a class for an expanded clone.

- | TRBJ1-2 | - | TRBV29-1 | CSVEFLETPRGYTF | TGCAGCGTTGAATTCTTGGAGACCCCTCGGGGCTACACCTTC
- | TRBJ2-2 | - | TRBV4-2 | CASSLEGWDNTGELFF | TGTGCCAGCAGCCTAGAGGGGTGGGACAACACCGGGGAGCTGTTTTTT
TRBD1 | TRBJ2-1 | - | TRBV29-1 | CSGLGTGVHNEQFF | TGCAGCGGACTCGGGACAGGGGTTCACAATGAGCAGTTCTTC
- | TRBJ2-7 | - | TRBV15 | CATSRVPDSLYEQYF | TGTGCCACCAGCAGAGTCCCGGACAGTCTCTACGAGCAGTACTTC
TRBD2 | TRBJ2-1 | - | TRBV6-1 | CASSPDGGLSYNEQFF | TGTGCCAGCAGTCCCGACGGGGGGTTGTCCTACAATGAGCAGTTCTTC
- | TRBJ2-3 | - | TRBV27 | CASRTLTVLSDTQYF | TGTGCCAGTAGGACCCTGACGGTCCTCTCAGATACGCAGTATTTT
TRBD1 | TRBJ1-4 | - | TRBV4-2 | CASSHLGTEGSTNEKLFF | TGTGCCAGCAGCCACCTGGGGACAGAGGGTTCCACTAATGAAAAACTGTTTTTT
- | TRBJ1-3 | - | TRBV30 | CAWSGDVGYSGNTIYF | TGTGCCTGGAGTGGGGATGTGGGTTACTCTGGAAACACCATATATTTT
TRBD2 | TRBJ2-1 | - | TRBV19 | CASSRGGSSYNEQFF | TGTGCCAGTAGTCGGGGCGGGAGCTCCTACAATGAGCAGTTCTTC
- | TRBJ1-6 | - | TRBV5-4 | CASSWGSGSPLHF | TGTGCCAGCAGCTGGGGGAGTGGATCACCCCTCCACTTT
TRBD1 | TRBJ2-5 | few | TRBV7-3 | CASSSTGGGQETQYF | TGTGCCAGCAGCTCTACAGGGGGCGGGCAAGAGACCCAGTACTTC
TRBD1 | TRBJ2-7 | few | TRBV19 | CASSIDRGPYEQYF | TGTGCCAGTAGTATCGACAGGGGACCCTACGAGCAGTACTTC
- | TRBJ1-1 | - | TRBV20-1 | CSARPPDTEAFF | TGCAGTGCTAGACCTCCCGACACTGAAGCTTTCTTT
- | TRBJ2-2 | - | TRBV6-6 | CASSPRPGELFF | TGTGCCAGCAGCCCCCGTCCCGGGGAGCTGTTTTTT
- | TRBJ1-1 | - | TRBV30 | CAWSPDVNTEAFF | TGTGCCTGGAGTCCGGACGTGAACACTGAAGCTTTCTTT
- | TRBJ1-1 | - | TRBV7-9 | CASSLPQEWDTEAFF | TGTGCCAGCAGCTTACCCCAGGAGTGGGACACTGAAGCTTTCTTT
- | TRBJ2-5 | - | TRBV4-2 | CASSQEGGPGETQYF | TGTGCCAGCAGCCAAGAAGGGGGGCCGGGGGAGACCCAGTACTTC
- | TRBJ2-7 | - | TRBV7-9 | CASSGQDFSYEQYF | TGTGCCAGCAGCGGCCAGGACTTCTCCTACGAGCAGTACTTC
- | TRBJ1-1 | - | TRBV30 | CAWSWSSAEAFF | TGTGCCTGGAGTTGGAGTTCTGCTGAAGCTTTCTTT
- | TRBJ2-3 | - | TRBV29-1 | CSVVGAERRTDTQYF | TGCAGCGTGGTCGGGGCCGAGAGGCGCACAGATACGCAGTATTTT
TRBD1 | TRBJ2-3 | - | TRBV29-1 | CSVDRDRGQIDTQYF | TGCAGCGTTGACCGGGACAGGGGGCAAATAGATACGCAGTATTTT
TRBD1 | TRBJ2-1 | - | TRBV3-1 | CASSQEGTVYNEQFF | TGTGCCAGCAGCCAAGAGGGGACAGTCTACAATGAGCAGTTCTTC
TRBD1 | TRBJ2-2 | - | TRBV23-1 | CASSQSRQGANTGELFF | TGCGCCAGCAGTCAATCGCGGCAGGGGGCTAACACCGGGGAGCTGTTTTTT
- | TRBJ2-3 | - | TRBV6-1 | CASSEDRTDTQYF | TGTGCCAGCAGTGAGGACCGTACAGATACGCAGTATTTT
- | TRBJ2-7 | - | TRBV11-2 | CASSLDWTVSYEQYF | TGTGCCAGCAGCTTAGATTGGACAGTGTCCTACGAGCAGTACTTC
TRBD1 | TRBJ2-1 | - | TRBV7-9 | CASSSRDRVVDEQFF | TGTGCCAGCAGCTCCCGGGACAGGGTCGTTGATGAGCAGTTCTTC
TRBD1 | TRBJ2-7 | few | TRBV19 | CASSPGQVYEQYF | TGTGCCAGTAGTCCCGGACAGGTCTACGAGCAGTACTTC
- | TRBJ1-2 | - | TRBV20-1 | CSAIGAEANYGYTF | TGCAGTGCTATTGGAGCAGAGGCTAACTATGGCTACACCTTC
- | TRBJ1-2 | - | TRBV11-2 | CASSLVTDYTF | TGTGCCAGCAGCTTAGTTACCGACTACACCTTC
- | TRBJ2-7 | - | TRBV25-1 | CASSEYLTIGDEQYF | TGTGCCAGCAGTGAATATCTCACCATCGGGGACGAGCAGTACTTC
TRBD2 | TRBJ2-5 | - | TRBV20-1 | CSAGDSRGAGGQETQYF | TGCAGTGCGGGAGACTCGCGGGGGGCCGGGGGACAAGAGACCCAGTACTTC